Shown below are 14 T cell receptor beta chains from a single sample sequenced in a study of blood T cell repertoires in COVID-19. Sequencing was performed with immunoSEQ multiplex PCR; in TCRdb, only in-frame clones are kept and a portion is missing. Here the sample spans 110,000 or so clones, 87% being singletons. Specimen: peripheral blood. All receptors derive from a human donor in a cohort sampled during active COVID-19.

The chain is built from TRBV28 and TRBJ2-5, with D possibly matching TRBD1 (6 bases). Between the trimmed V and J ends, which lost 5 bases and 3 bases, there was a span of 10 bases. The CDR3 has 13 amino acids. CDR1 is MDHEN, CDR2 SYDVKM, per germline. For the CDR3, the DNA is TGTGCCAGCAGTCTAAGACAGGAAGAGACCCAGTACTTC. Its protein is CASSLRQEETQYF.

The chain's CDR3 is CATSRDALAGTGEQFF. DNA for the CDR3: TGTGCCACCAGCAGAGATGCACTAGCGGGGACGGGTGAGCAGTTCTTC. The chain employs TRBV15 and TRBJ2-1; 10 positions agree with TRBD2. The germline gives CDR1 LNHNV, CDR2 YYDKDF (reference sequence). This CDR3 is 16 amino acids long. J was trimmed by 9 bases and V by 0 bases; bases with no gene match: 8.

The DNA for the CDR3 is TGCGCCAGCGCCCTTCAACAGGGGCCTGCCTACGAGCAGTACTTC. Its protein product is CASALQQGPAYEQYF. The chain employs TRBV5-1 and TRBJ2-7, with 7 bases fitting TRBD1. This CDR3 contains 15 residues. V lost 7 bases, J lost 2 bases, and 12 bases stayed unmatched. Germline V gene sequence: CDR1 SGHRS, CDR2 YFSETQ.

Written as DNA, the CDR3 is TGTGCCAGCAGCTTGGCATCACCTAGCGAAAAACTGTTTTTT. Protein sequence: CASSLASPSEKLFF. This chain connects TRBV5-5 to TRBJ1-4; D is ambiguous. Trimming removed 0 bases from V and 8 bases from J, with 11 bases in between. The CDR3 extends over 14 amino acids. CDR1 and CDR2 from the germline V gene are SGHKS and YYEKEE (reference sequence). Complete variable domain (other parts from reference TRBV5-5 and TRBJ1-4): DAGVTQSPTHLIKTRGQQVTLRCSPISGHKSVSWYQQVLGQGPQFIFQYYEKEERGRGNFPDRFSARQFPNYSSELNVNALLLGDSALYLCASSLASPSEKLFFGSGTQLSVL.

Of note for this clone: Other DNA sequences in the sample encode the same CDR3. The CDR3 is CASSLSPGDSGNTIYF. Written as DNA, the CDR3 is TGTGCCAGCAGCTTATCTCCAGGGGATTCTGGAAACACCATATATTTT. V usage is TRBV7-2 and J usage is TRBJ1-3; D is perhaps TRBD1 (6 bases). The ends were cut back, 2 bases at V and 1 base at J, with 12 bases in the middle. CDR1 is SGHTA and CDR2 is FQGNSA in the germline V gene. The CDR3 covers 16 residues.

The chain couples TRBV4-2 to TRBJ2-1; 9 nucleotides align to TRBD1. CDR3 length: 15 amino acids. Trimming at V came to 3 bases and at J to 9 bases, leaving 9 bases not matched to a gene. Germline values: CDR1 LGHNA, CDR2 YNFKEQ. CDR3 in DNA: TGTGCCAGCAGCCACTCGGACAGGGGAGGGGGTGAGCAGTTCTTC. It translates to CASSHSDRGGGEQFF.

The chain carries TRBV5-3 and TRBJ2-3, with D possibly TRBD1 on 6 matching bases. TRBV5-3 is sorted into the ORF group, with uncertain function. V gave up 1 base and J gave up 4 bases, with 13 bases separating them. The CDR3 runs 15 residues. The CDR3 DNA sequence: TGTGCCAGAAGCTTGTCAGGGGTATATTCAGATACGCAGTATTTT. Its translation: CARSLSGVYSDTQYF.

The gene calls are TRBV30 and TRBJ1-2; 7 bases are shared with TRBD1. V was clipped by 3 bases and J by 2 bases; unmatched bases: 3. The germline gives CDR1 GTSNPN, CDR2 SVGIG (reference sequence). The CDR3 loop spans 13 amino acids. The CDR3 nucleotides are TGTGCCTGGAGGACAGGGATGAACTATGGCTACACCTTC. As protein: CAWRTGMNYGYTF.

The chain joins TRBV5-1 to TRBJ1-2; D is ambiguous. Trimming left V 2 bases short and J 7 bases short, with 12 bases between. The CDR3 length is 13 residues. The germline V gene has CDR1 SGHRS and CDR2 YFSETQ. CDR3 amino acids: CASSFTNRGGYTF. The CDR3 DNA reads TGCGCCAGCAGCTTTACAAATCGCGGTGGCTACACCTTC.

This clone was seen just once. The J gene is TRBJ1-6, the V gene TRBV18; 7 bases fit TRBD1. Germline values: CDR1 KGHSH, CDR2 LQKENI. The trim removed 3 bases at V and 9 bases at J, leaving 8 bases unmatched. The CDR3 consists of 15 residues. CDR3 DNA sequence: TGTGCCAGCTCACCCCGGTCAGGGGGACTTTCACCCCTCCACTTT. Encoded protein: CASSPRSGGLSPLHF.

The J gene is TRBJ2-5, the V gene TRBV19; 12 bases map to TRBD1. Germline assignment: CDR1 LNHDA and CDR2 SQIVND (reference sequence). This CDR3 has 15 residues. Unmatched junction bases numbered 5, after V lost 4 bases and J lost 5 bases. CDR3 sequence reads: CASSTGTGGAETQYF. The CDR3 DNA follows: TGTGCCAGTAGTACCGGGACAGGGGGCGCGGAGACCCAGTACTTC.

Written as DNA, the CDR3 is TGTGCCAGCAGCTTAGTCTTCCGCGGGTACGAGCAGTACTTC. Its translation: CASSLVFRGYEQYF. The chain links TRBV11-3 to TRBJ2-7; weak D call: TRBD2 (5 bases). From germline, CDR1 is SGHNT and CDR2 YENEEA. The CDR3 totals 14 residues. Trimming removed 1 base at V and 4 bases at J, with 11 bases between.

The chain combines TRBV5-1 with TRBJ2-2; 12 bases agree with TRBD2. The CDR3 contains 15 residues. The germline V gene encodes CDR1 SGHRS and CDR2 YFSETQ. Trimming took 4 bases from V and 4 from J; bases not matched to a gene: 2. CDR3 bases: TGCGCCAGCAGCCCGGGACTAGCGGGCACCGGGGAGCTGTTTTTT. This codes for CASSPGLAGTGELFF. Variable domain in full (rest from reference TRBV5-1 and TRBJ2-2): KAGVTQTPRYLIKTRGQQVTLSCSPISGHRSVSWYQQTPGQGLQFLFEYFSETQRNKGNFPGRFSGRQFSNSRSEMNVSTLELGDSALYLCASSPGLAGTGELFFGEGSRLTVL.

V usage is TRBV11-2 and J usage is TRBJ2-7, with D possibly being TRBD2 (8 bases). Germline loops: CDR1 SGHAT, CDR2 FQNNGV. Trimming took 0 bases from V and 3 from J, leaving 24 bases between them. The CDR3 extends over 19 amino acids. The CDR3 reads CASSLDRGGGAGGYYEQYF. DNA for the CDR3: TGTGCCAGCAGCTTAGATCGAGGGGGCGGGGCGGGAGGTTACTACGAGCAGTACTTC.